Presented here are 25 T cell receptor beta chains from one specimen sequenced in a study of T-cell reconstitution after alpha-beta-depleted transplantation in children. Unique molecular identifiers were incorporated when the TCRbeta library was constructed. TCRdb used MiXCR to reprocess the PCR reads, holding one entry per CDR3 protein. Of fewer than 1 million distinct CDR3 sequences listed, about 15% are singletons. Sequenced material: PBMCs, mostly from graft donor cells, taken 360 days after TCRalphabeta/CD19-depleted stem cell transplant. The receptors stem from a male patient younger than 18 who had a stem cell transplant for acute lymphoblastic leukemia, so the T cells may come from the graft donor.

In its sample, this clonotype was seen many times. The V call is TRBV27, the J call TRBJ1-4; unclear D gene. Looked up from germline, CDR1 is MNHEY and CDR2 is SMNVEV (reference sequence). V was shortened by 9 bases and J by 7 bases, with 6 bases between the two germline ends. The CDR3 extends over 10 amino acids. The CDR3 reads CASTVEKLFF. The CDR3 bases are TGTGCCAGTACCGTTGAAAAACTGTTTTTT.

Only a few counts were recorded for this clonotype. The V and J genes are TRBV12-5 and TRBJ2-1; D gene unclear. The germline V and J ends were trimmed by 6 bases and 5 bases, with 5 bases remaining between them. From germline, CDR1 is LGHNT and CDR2 FRNRAP. This CDR3 is built from 11 residues. The CDR3 bases are TGTGCTAGTGGGACGGACAATGAGCAGTTCTTC. It codes for CASGTDNEQFF.

This sequence joins TRBV7-2 and TRBJ1-5, with 7 bases aligning to TRBD1. The V segment lost 6 bases and the J segment 4 bases; nucleotides outside the gene matches: 9. From germline, CDR1 is SGHTA and CDR2 FQGNSA. The CDR3 has 15 amino acids. Here the CDR3 DNA reads TGTGCCAGCAGTCAGGGGGGAACTCTAAATCAGCCCCAGCATTTT. Its translation is CASSQGGTLNQPQHF.

The chain uses TRBV29-1 and TRBJ1-1, with no clear D. V lost 7 bases, J lost 5 bases, and 17 bases lay in between. This CDR3 comprises 13 residues. Per germline, CDR1 SQVTM and CDR2 ANQGSEA. CDR3 sequence: CSGRRMGNTEAFF. In nucleotides, the CDR3 is TGCAGCGGCCGGCGGATGGGTAATACTGAAGCTTTCTTT.

This clonotype has a single count. Since a much larger clone is just one base distant, this may be a read error. V usage is TRBV5-1 and J usage is TRBJ1-3; no clear D gene. The CDR3 has 14 amino acids. Germline CDR1 is SGHRS and CDR2 is YFSETQ. CDR3 nucleotides: TGCGCCAGCAGCTTGGGCCCGACGGGAAACCCCATATATTTT. Its translation: CASSLGPTGNPIYF.

This clonotype has just a few counts. J is TRBJ2-7 and V is TRBV5-1; no reliable D call. The V and J ends lost 0 bases and 6 bases respectively, with 16 bases between them. CDR1 is SGHRS, CDR2 YFSETQ, per germline. CDR3 length equals 15 residues. The CDR3 loop is CASSLGTYVWAEQYF. The CDR3 DNA is TGCGCCAGCAGCTTGGGGACCTATGTTTGGGCCGAGCAGTACTTC.

The chain couples TRBV7-7 to TRBJ2-1; TRBD1 agrees at 11 bases. Germline CDR1 and CDR2: SSHAT and FNYEAQ (reference sequence). J lost 10 bases, V lost 0 bases, and 14 bases had no gene match. CDR3 size: 18 residues. In nucleotides, the CDR3 is TGTGCCAGCAGCTTAGCGGTTTACGGGACAGGGGGAAGTGGAGAGCAGTTCTTC. Protein sequence: CASSLAVYGTGGSGEQFF.

This sequence joins TRBV12-3 or TRBV12-4 and TRBJ2-2; the match to TRBD2 covers 8 bases. The V gene end was trimmed by 5 bases and the J gene end by 5 bases; junction bases not matched to a gene: 10. The CDR3 runs 16 residues. CDR3 nucleotides: TGTGCCAGCAGTACCCCCGGGAGGGGAGGTACCGGGGAGCTGTTTTTT. Amino acids: CASSTPGRGGTGELFF.

This rearrangement joins TRBV15 to TRBJ1-4; D gene uncertain. Trimming removed 1 base at V and 8 bases at J, with 11 bases between. This CDR3 comprises 14 residues. CDR1 is LNHNV and CDR2 is YYDKDF in the germline V gene (reference sequence). The CDR3 spells CATSRAGEEEKLFF. The CDR3 bases are TGTGCCACCAGCAGAGCCGGGGAGGAGGAAAAACTGTTTTTT. Together with reference TRBV15 and TRBJ1-4, the CDR3 gives the full variable domain: DAMVIQNPRYQVTQFGKPVTLSCSQTLNHNVMYWYQQKSSQAPKLLFHYYDKDFNNEADTPDNFQSRRPNTSFCFLDIRSPGLGDTAMYLCATSRAGEEEKLFFGSGTQLSVL.

This clonotype was counted only a few times. The J gene is TRBJ2-7, the V gene TRBV7-8; D is possibly TRBD1 or TRBD2 (5 bases each). V lost 5 bases, J lost 3 bases, and 17 bases lay in between. The CDR3 length is 15 residues. Germline V lookup: CDR1 SGHVS, CDR2 FQNEAQ. CDR3: CASSPGPGQGYEQYF. In nucleotides, the CDR3 is TGTGCCAGCAGCCCCGGACCGGGGCAGGGCTACGAGCAGTACTTC.

The chain's CDR3 is CASSSTSASYEQYF. Written as DNA, the CDR3 is TGTGCCAGCAGCTCGACTAGCGCCTCCTACGAGCAGTACTTC. The rearrangement links TRBV6-1 to TRBJ2-7; 8 nucleotides match TRBD2. The length of the CDR3 is 14 residues. Germline-derived CDR1 and CDR2 are MNHNS and SASEGT. V lost 6 bases and J lost 0; bases outside the gene matches: 4.

The chain uses TRBV7-7 and TRBJ2-1; TRBD2 aligns across 11 bases. V lost 0 bases and J lost 1; bases outside the gene matches: 11. The V gene's germline CDR1 is SSHAT and CDR2 FNYEAQ (reference sequence). The CDR3 sequence is 20 residues long. Written as DNA, the CDR3 is TGTGCCAGCAGCTTAGCGAATCGTGAGAGACTAGCGGGATCCTACAATGAGCAGTTCTTC. Translation: CASSLANRERLAGSYNEQFF.

This clonotype was counted between two and nine times. The V and J genes are TRBV4-1 and TRBJ2-2; D unresolved. The CDR3 sequence is 16 residues long. The V end lost 1 base, the J end lost 4 bases, and 13 bases lay between the germline ends. Germline CDR1 MGHRA, CDR2 YSYEKL. CDR3 sequence (DNA): TGCGCCAGCAGCCAAGGAAGGGAACGGAGCACCGGGGAGCTGTTTTTT. This gives the protein CASSQGRERSTGELFF.

The chain carries TRBV5-1 and TRBJ2-2, with D maybe TRBD1 (5 bases). Germline assignment: CDR1 SGHRS and CDR2 YFSETQ. V was shortened by 0 bases and J by 2 bases, with 14 bases between the two germline ends. The CDR3 totals 17 residues. The CDR3 loop is CASSLVLRVSNTGELFF. The CDR3 DNA reads as TGCGCCAGCAGCTTGGTTCTCAGGGTTTCCAACACCGGGGAGCTGTTTTTT.

V is TRBV25-1 and J is TRBJ2-5; 12 bases map to TRBD2. The CDR3 contains 14 residues. With 6 bases clipped from V and 4 bases from J, the junction kept 3 bases outside the gene matches. Germline CDR1 is MGHDK and CDR2 is SYGVNS. CDR3 bases: TGTGCCAGCAGATCTAGCGGGAGGGGAGAGACCCAGTACTTC. Its translation: CASRSSGRGETQYF.

The chain is built from TRBV6-5 and TRBJ1-1; D remains ambiguous. The CDR3 totals 15 residues. V lost 2 bases, J lost 0 bases, and 10 bases lay in between. Germline V gene data show CDR1 as MNHEY and CDR2 as SVGAGI. The CDR3 reads CASSYEVSMNTEAFF. The CDR3 bases are TGTGCCAGCAGTTACGAAGTTTCCATGAACACTGAAGCTTTCTTT.

This clonotype has only a few counts. The chain links TRBV7-9 to TRBJ2-7; TRBD1 agrees at 7 bases. The CDR3 has 15 residues. V trimming: 3 bases; J trimming: 1 base; junction bases outside the gene matches: 6. Looked up from germline, CDR1 is SEHNR and CDR2 is FQNEAQ (reference sequence). The CDR3 region is CASSLTGINSYEQYF. CDR3 bases: TGTGCCAGCAGCTTGACAGGGATAAATTCCTACGAGCAGTACTTC.

Many counts were recorded for this clonotype. The V gene is TRBV5-1, the J gene TRBJ2-1; D might be TRBD2 (6 bases). V lost 4 bases and J 3 bases, leaving 14 bases between the germline ends. Germline lookup yields CDR1 SGHRS and CDR2 YFSETQ. This CDR3 is built from 15 residues. The CDR3, as DNA: TGCGCCAGCAGCCCCTCGTTAGCGGTCTACAATGAGCAGTTCTTC. Translated, it gives CASSPSLAVYNEQFF. Filled out from reference TRBV5-1 and TRBJ2-1, the complete variable domain reads KAGVTQTPRYLIKTRGQQVTLSCSPISGHRSVSWYQQTPGQGLQFLFEYFSETQRNKGNFPGRFSGRQFSNSRSEMNVSTLELGDSALYLCASSPSLAVYNEQFFGPGTRLTVL.

In this sample, this clonotype turned up many times. The V and J genes are TRBV7-9 and TRBJ1-1, with a weak D call TRBD1 (5 bases). Looked up from germline, CDR1 is SEHNR and CDR2 is FQNEAQ (reference sequence). Trimming cost V 4 bases and J 4 bases, with 10 bases left between them. CDR3 length equals 13 residues. The CDR3 reads CASSWAGGTEAFF. CDR3 sequence (DNA): TGTGCCAGCAGCTGGGCGGGGGGCACTGAAGCTTTCTTT.

The gene calls are TRBV7-9 and TRBJ2-5, with D unresolved. The V end lost 4 bases, the J end lost 9 bases, and 12 bases lay between the germline ends. CDR1 and CDR2 (germline): SEHNR, FQNEAQ (reference sequence). There are 12 residues in the CDR3. The CDR3 protein is CASSWTGEAQYF. In DNA form, the CDR3 reads TGTGCCAGCAGCTGGACGGGCGAGGCCCAGTACTTC.

V and J are TRBV29-1 and TRBJ2-3; D uncertain. V was trimmed by 3 bases and J by 6 bases, leaving 10 bases between them. This CDR3 has 12 residues. Germline V gene sequence: CDR1 SQVTM, CDR2 ANQGSEA. The CDR3 DNA reads TGCAGCGTTGACATAACGAGGGATACGCAGTATTTT. Its translation: CSVDITRDTQYF.

Only a few counts were recorded for this clonotype. This chain connects TRBV3-1 to TRBJ2-1; D is unresolved. Per the germline V gene, CDR1 is LGHDT and CDR2 is YNNKEL (reference sequence). This CDR3 is 16 amino acids long. Trimming pared 4 bases from V and 1 base from J, leaving 14 bases between. CDR3 nucleotides: TGTGCCAGCAGCCTAGACATCACCCCTTCCTACAATGAGCAGTTCTTC. As protein: CASSLDITPSYNEQFF.

V gene TRBV14 combines with J gene TRBJ1-2, with a possible D match to TRBD1 (6 bases). This CDR3 has 15 residues. Germline CDR1 is SGHDN and CDR2 is FVKESK. V lost 1 base and J 4 bases, leaving 13 bases between the germline ends. In nucleotides, the CDR3 is TGTGCCAGCAGCCAAGCCGCGGGGGGCGGCTATGGCTACACCTTC. Translating gives CASSQAAGGGYGYTF.

This clonotype has ten or more counts. This chain links TRBV20-1 with TRBJ2-1; the D is unclear. CDR3 length: 11 residues. Trimming took 4 bases from V and 3 from J, leaving 4 bases between them. Germline CDR1 DFQATT, CDR2 SNEGSKA (reference sequence). CDR3 nucleotide sequence: TGCAGTGCTATCTTCTACAATGAGCAGTTCTTC. This encodes CSAIFYNEQFF.

The chain uses TRBV23-1 and TRBJ2-7; D is unclear. TRBV23-1 is an ORF, with its function uncertain. V lost 0 bases and J lost 0, with 9 bases in between. The CDR3 consists of 15 residues. The CDR3 here is CASSQSGEGSYEQYF. CDR3 DNA sequence: TGCGCCAGCAGTCAATCTGGAGAAGGCTCCTACGAGCAGTACTTC.